This T cell receptor beta chain was captured by sequencing in a study of blood T cells in healthy people across ages. CDR1 and CDR2 from the germline V gene are SGHRS and YFSETQ. This CDR3 contains 17 residues. Primers used in a second PCR of about 7 to 11 cycles were a sample-barcoded 5' primer and a J-beta primer mix. Per-sample output comprised a minimum of 2.5 million paired-end reads containing CDR3. TCRdb ran MiXCR on the 5' RACE reads and lists one entry per CDR3 protein. This sample has 1.5 million to 2 million distinct CDR3 sequences; less than 50% occur once, and the top ten carry approximately 2.1%.

The sample was blood. The TCR sequence derives from a middle-aged woman in good health. The J gene is TRBJ2-1, the V gene TRBV5-1, with TRBD1 matching 7 bases. The J call may be faulty, since TRBJ2-7 better matches the DNA end. The chain's CDR3 is CASSQGVGLSSYNEQYF. DNA for the CDR3: TGCGCCAGCAGCCAGGGGGTAGGTTTGAGCTCCTACAATGAGCAGTACTTC.